One sample yielded the 28 T cell receptor beta chains listed below, sequenced in a study of blood T cell repertoires in COVID-19. The assay was immunoSEQ multiplex PCR, and TCRdb's table has in-frame clones only and misses some. This sample has 180,000 or so clones, with 65% to 90% found just once. What was sequenced was peripheral blood. The receptors were sampled from a man in his sixties with acute or convalescent COVID-19.

The chain uses TRBV3-1 (or the pseudogene TRBV3-2) and TRBJ2-5; 7 positions match TRBD1. Germline trimming cut 3 bases from V and 5 bases from J; bases unmatched to any gene: 9. In germline, CDR1 is LGHDT, CDR2 YNNKEL (reference sequence). The length of the CDR3 is 15 residues. CDR3 region: CASSQADRASETQYF. The DNA of the CDR3 is TGTGCCAGCAGCCAGGCCGACAGGGCGAGCGAGACCCAGTACTTC.

This clone was observed a handful of times. The genes are TRBV2 and TRBJ1-5; 7 bases align to TRBD1. Trimming removed 0 bases from V and 5 bases from J; junction bases left unmatched: 4. The CDR3 runs to 15 residues. From germline, CDR1 is SNHLY and CDR2 FYNNEI. The CDR3 loop is CASSEAGTADQPQHF. The CDR3, as DNA: TGTGCCAGCAGTGAAGCGGGGACAGCGGATCAGCCCCAGCATTTT.

The chain combines TRBV28 with TRBJ2-5, with 11 bases matching TRBD2. The germline V gene has CDR1 MDHEN and CDR2 SYDVKM. Trimming took 3 bases from V and 5 from J; bases not matched to a gene: 8. The CDR3 runs 16 residues. CDR3 in amino acids: CASSLLLAGEGETQYF. The CDR3 DNA reads as TGTGCCAGCAGTTTGTTACTAGCGGGAGAGGGGGAGACCCAGTACTTC.

The chain combines TRBV21-1 with TRBJ1-1; TRBD1 is the table's D call and was not checked against the DNA. TRBV21-1 counts as a pseudogene. CDR3 size: 16 residues. CDR3 nucleotides: TGTGCCAGCAGCAAAGGGACAGGGATAATGAACACTGAAGCTTTCTTT. As protein: CASSKGTGIMNTEAFF.

This clone showed up just once. The gene calls are TRBV7-8 and TRBJ1-6, with D perhaps TRBD1 (5 bases). This CDR3 contains 16 residues. The germline V gene has CDR1 SGHVS and CDR2 FQNEAQ. Trimming pared 5 bases from V and 6 bases from J, leaving 17 bases between. CDR3 DNA: TGTGCCAGCAGCCCAGCGGTGGGGGGGAGTAATTCACCCCTCCACTTT. Protein product: CASSPAVGGSNSPLHF.

The rearrangement links TRBV5-4 to TRBJ1-3, with a possible D match to TRBD1 (6 bases). V was clipped by 0 bases and J by 3 bases, with 10 bases between them. Germline assignment: CDR1 SGHNT and CDR2 YYREEE (reference sequence). The length of the CDR3 is 15 residues. The CDR3 DNA reads as TGTGCCAGCAGCTTGGCGGGGGGGCTTGGAAACACCATATATTTT. This gives the protein CASSLAGGLGNTIYF.

The J gene is TRBJ1-1, the V gene TRBV9; a weak D match, TRBD1 (6 bases). CDR3 length: 14 residues. CDR1 and CDR2 from the germline V gene are SGDLS and YYNGEE. The V gene lost 4 bases and the J gene lost 5 bases, with 15 bases spanning the gap. This chain's CDR3 is CASSRNTGITEAFF. The CDR3 DNA sequence: TGTGCCAGCAGCCGAAATACAGGGATAACTGAAGCTTTCTTT.

This chain joins TRBV7-6 and TRBJ2-5, with TRBD2 matching 12 bases. There are 17 residues in the CDR3. Germline CDR1 is SGHVS and CDR2 is FNYEAQ. The junction had 5 bases not matched to a gene; V was cut back by 1 base and J by 2 bases. The CDR3 loop is CASSLGLAGGGQETQYF. Here the CDR3 DNA reads TGTGCCAGCAGCTTAGGCCTAGCGGGAGGGGGGCAAGAGACCCAGTACTTC. Supplemented by reference TRBV7-6 and TRBJ2-5, the full variable domain reads GAGVSQSPRYKVTKRGQDVALRCDPISGHVSLYWYRQALGQGPEFLTYFNYEAQQDKSGLPNDRFSAERPEGSISTLTIQRTEQRDSAMYRCASSLGLAGGGQETQYFGPGTRLLVL.

This clone was detected a few times. The chain links TRBV29-1 to TRBJ1-2, with TRBD1 as a possible D gene (6 bases). Trimming removed 0 bases from V and 8 bases from J, with 10 bases in between. Germline V gene data show CDR1 as SQVTM and CDR2 as ANQGSEA. CDR3 length: 12 amino acids. CDR3 sequence: CSVEEQGGGYTF. As DNA, the CDR3 is TGCAGCGTTGAAGAACAGGGTGGAGGCTACACCTTC. Combining the CDR3 with reference TRBV29-1 and TRBJ1-2 gives the whole variable domain SAVISQKPSRDICQRGTSLTIQCQVDSQVTMMFWYRQQPGQSLTLIATANQGSEATYESGFVIDKFPISRPNLTFSTLTVSNMSPEDSSIYLCSVEEQGGGYTFGSGTRLTVV.

V is TRBV3-1 (or the pseudogene TRBV3-2) and J is TRBJ2-2; D possibly corresponds to TRBD1 (6 bases). V lost 6 bases and J 2 bases, leaving 10 bases between the germline ends. Germline CDR1 LGHDT, CDR2 YNNKEL (reference sequence). CDR3 length: 14 amino acids. CDR3 in amino acids: CASRPQGNTGELFF. Here the CDR3 DNA reads TGTGCCAGCAGACCACAGGGAAACACCGGGGAGCTGTTTTTT.

This clone has more than one count but fewer than ten. The CDR3 DNA reads TGTGCCAGTAGTTTCGACGAACTACTAACTGAAGCTTTCTTT. Encoded protein: CASSFDELLTEAFF. This chain connects TRBV19 to TRBJ1-1; D is undetermined. CDR3 length: 14 amino acids. Germline CDR1 and CDR2: LNHDA and SQIVND (reference sequence). Trimming pared 5 bases from V and 5 bases from J, leaving 15 bases between.

J is TRBJ1-5 and V is TRBV2; no reliable D call. CDR3 length equals 16 residues. Deletions cut 7 bases from V and 0 bases from J, with 16 bases between. Germline CDR1 is SNHLY and CDR2 is FYNNEI. The CDR3 sequence is CASTAGEVLSNQPQHF. CDR3 sequence (DNA): TGTGCCAGCACCGCCGGAGAGGTACTTAGCAATCAGCCCCAGCATTTT.

The V call is TRBV28, the J call TRBJ1-3, with 7 bases lining up with TRBD1. V lost 3 bases, J lost 0 bases, and 8 bases stayed unmatched. CDR3 length: 17 residues. CDR1 MDHEN and CDR2 SYDVKM come from the germline V gene. The CDR3 DNA reads TGTGCCAGCAGTTTCCCTGGGACAGTCAGCTCTGGAAACACCATATATTTT. This translates into CASSFPGTVSSGNTIYF.

V usage is TRBV12-3 or TRBV12-4 and J usage is TRBJ1-2; the D is unclear. V dropped 1 base and J dropped 8 bases, with 11 bases sitting between them. This CDR3 contains 13 residues. Here the CDR3 DNA reads TGTGCCAGCAGTTTAGGGCAGGCGTACGGCTACACCTTC. Translated, it gives CASSLGQAYGYTF.

This clone was picked up one time. The V call is TRBV3-1 (or the pseudogene TRBV3-2), the J call TRBJ1-1, with D unclear. Germline CDR1 and CDR2: LGHDT and YNNKEL (reference sequence). Trimming pared 1 base from V and 9 bases from J, leaving 6 bases between. The CDR3 extends over 11 amino acids. CDR3 nucleotide sequence: TGTGCCAGCAGCCAAGGAGGGCAAGCTTTCTTT. It encodes CASSQGGQAFF.

This clone was seen more than once but under ten times. The V gene is TRBV7-8, the J gene TRBJ1-2; D uncertain. Per germline, CDR1 SGHVS and CDR2 FQNEAQ. The length of the CDR3 is 15 residues. Trimming pared 3 bases from V and 1 base from J, leaving 12 bases between. The CDR3 DNA reads TGTGCCAGCAGCTTTAGAGTAACCGATAACTATGGCTACACCTTC. Translated, it gives CASSFRVTDNYGYTF.

The CDR3 bases are TGTGCCAGCAGTCACAAATACCGAGGGAACCGAGATGGCTACACCTTC. It codes for CASSHKYRGNRDGYTF. The chain recombines TRBV11-2 with TRBJ1-2; D is unresolved. The ends were cut back, 6 bases at V and 6 bases at J, with 23 bases in the middle. This CDR3 contains 16 residues. Germline V gene sequence: CDR1 SGHAT, CDR2 FQNNGV.

This chain uses TRBV5-1 with TRBJ1-1, with TRBD1 identical over 8 bases. V shed 3 bases and J 3 bases; nucleotides not matched to a gene: 4. Germline CDR1 reads SGHRS; CDR2 reads YFSETQ. The CDR3 length is 14 residues. The CDR3: CASSSTGADTEAFF. CDR3 sequence (DNA): TGCGCCAGCAGCTCGACAGGGGCGGACACTGAAGCTTTCTTT. The variable domain in full, with the rest retrieved from reference TRBV5-1 and TRBJ1-1, is KAGVTQTPRYLIKTRGQQVTLSCSPISGHRSVSWYQQTPGQGLQFLFEYFSETQRNKGNFPGRFSGRQFSNSRSEMNVSTLELGDSALYLCASSSTGADTEAFFGQGTRLTVV.

The chain employs TRBV2 and TRBJ2-5; 12 bases agree with TRBD2. The CDR3 is 15 amino acids. Looked up from germline, CDR1 is SNHLY and CDR2 is FYNNEI. The trim removed 8 bases at V and 10 bases at J, leaving 14 bases unmatched. The CDR3 spells CASLTLAGGLGDQYF. CDR3 in DNA: TGTGCCAGCCTCACACTAGCGGGGGGCCTCGGGGACCAGTACTTC.

The chain uses TRBV2 and TRBJ1-5; possibly TRBD1 for D (5 bases). Germline lookup yields CDR1 SNHLY and CDR2 FYNNEI. The CDR3 covers 14 residues. The germline V and J ends were trimmed by 8 bases and 2 bases, with 13 bases remaining between them. The chain's CDR3 is CASGVQGGNQPQHF. The CDR3 nucleotides are TGTGCCAGCGGGGTTCAGGGCGGCAATCAGCCCCAGCATTTT.

This sequence joins TRBV15 and TRBJ1-6; 11 nucleotides agree with TRBD1. Per germline, CDR1 LNHNV and CDR2 YYDKDF (reference sequence). This CDR3 has 14 amino acids. Germline trimming cut 8 bases from V and 11 bases from J; bases unmatched to any gene: 8. For the CDR3, the DNA is TGTGCCACCGCATGGACAGGGGGCGCGGCACCCCTCCACTTT. Protein product: CATAWTGGAAPLHF. Supplemented by reference TRBV15 and TRBJ1-6, the full variable domain reads DAMVIQNPRYQVTQFGKPVTLSCSQTLNHNVMYWYQQKSSQAPKLLFHYYDKDFNNEADTPDNFQSRRPNTSFCFLDIRSPGLGDTAMYLCATAWTGGAAPLHFGNGTRLTVT.

V is TRBV12-3 or TRBV12-4 and J is TRBJ1-3, with 7 bases lining up with TRBD1. The trim removed 4 bases at V and 8 bases at J, leaving 5 bases unmatched. This CDR3 comprises 13 residues. The CDR3 here is CASSSPTGDTIYF. CDR3 DNA: TGTGCCAGCAGTTCACCAACAGGGGACACCATATATTTT.

The chain couples TRBV5-1 to TRBJ1-5; 12 bases map to TRBD1. In germline, CDR1 is SGHRS, CDR2 YFSETQ. This CDR3 spans 18 amino acids. The J segment lost 0 bases and the V segment lost 0 bases, leaving 4 bases of the junction unmatched. CDR3 DNA sequence: TGCGCCAGCAGCTTGGCAGGGACAGGGGGCATTAGCAATCAGCCCCAGCATTTT. Translation gives CASSLAGTGGISNQPQHF.

The gene calls are TRBV28 and TRBJ1-5; D unclear. The length of the CDR3 is 18 residues. V was trimmed by 7 bases and J by 4 bases, leaving 26 bases between them. Germline CDR1 reads MDHEN; CDR2 reads SYDVKM. CDR3 sequence reads: CASIPLGGSEKGNQPQHF. DNA for the CDR3: TGTGCCAGCATCCCCCTCGGAGGGAGCGAGAAAGGAAATCAGCCCCAGCATTTT.

The rearrangement links TRBV5-4 to TRBJ2-3, with TRBD2 matching 8 bases. Trimming removed 0 bases from V and 2 bases from J; junction bases left unmatched: 2. The CDR3 length is 15 residues. Germline V gives CDR1 SGHNT, CDR2 YYREEE (reference sequence). The CDR3 region has the DNA TGTGCCAGCAGCTTGGAGACTAGCGCCACAGATACGCAGTATTTT. This codes for CASSLETSATDTQYF.

V is TRBV10-3 and J is TRBJ1-1; weak D call: TRBD1 (6 bases). The germline V gene encodes CDR1 ENHRY and CDR2 SYGVKD. The CDR3 spans 14 residues. Deletions cut 6 bases from V and 1 base from J, with 12 bases between. CDR3 sequence reads: CAISPGQRNTEAFF. In nucleotides, the CDR3 is TGTGCCATCAGCCCCGGACAGCGGAACACTGAAGCTTTCTTT.

The gene calls are TRBV9 and TRBJ2-3; 9 bases are shared with TRBD2. CDR1 is SGDLS, CDR2 YYNGEE, per germline. The CDR3 loop spans 16 amino acids. Germline trimming cut 4 bases from V and 3 bases from J; bases unmatched to any gene: 9. The CDR3 DNA reads as TGTGCCAGCAGCCCCAGAGGACTAGCGCTTACAGATACGCAGTATTTT. Its translation: CASSPRGLALTDTQYF.

This rearrangement joins TRBV28 to TRBJ1-2, with 7 bases matching TRBD1. This CDR3 has 14 amino acids. Losses at the gene ends were 7 bases for V and 5 bases for J; bases not matched to a gene: 10. Germline V gene lookup returns CDR1 MDHEN and CDR2 SYDVKM. The DNA for the CDR3 is TGTGCCAGCACTTTGGGACAGCGCAGTTATGGCTACACCTTC. This codes for CASTLGQRSYGYTF.